This T cell receptor (beta chain) is drawn from a study of tumor-infiltrating lymphocytes in oesophageal squamous cell carcinoma. Losses at the gene ends were 0 bases for V and 13 bases for J; bases not matched to a gene: 21. CDR1 is MNHGY, CDR2 SAAAGT, per germline. The CDR3 contains 19 residues. TCRdb reanalysed the PCR reads using MiXCR and keeps one entry per CDR3 protein. The table shows approximately 18,000 distinct CDR3 sequences, with roughly two fifths occurring only once. V and J are TRBV6-8 and TRBJ2-1; 10 positions agree with TRBD2. The clonotype was recovered from a female donor with esophageal squamous cell carcinoma. Sequences were obtained from normal esophageal tissue next to the tumor. CDR3 coding DNA: TGTGCCAGCAGTTACTCAAGCCGGGAGAGCGGGAGGGCGACCCACGGTCAGTTCTTC. Protein: CASSYSSRESGRATHGQFF.